This T cell receptor beta chain derives from a study of preoperative IRX-2 immunotherapy in early breast cancer. The CDR3 runs to 14 residues. Germline V CDR1 and CDR2: LGHNA, YNFKEQ. V shed 5 bases and J shed 4 bases, with 11 bases lying between them. Here immunoSEQ multiplex PCR was the method, and the copy in TCRdb shows in-frame clones only, minus some. This sample has approximately 98,000 clones, with 86% found just once. The treatment is: preoperative locoregional IRX-2 cytokine immunotherapy. Patients received preoperative, locoregional IRX-2 cytokine immunotherapy in a phase Ib study. The sequencing used tumor tissue, collected after IRX-2 immunotherapy. The TCR comes from a human donor with breast cancer. V is TRBV4-2 and J is TRBJ1-4, with D unresolved. The CDR3 nucleotides read TGTGCCAGCAGCTTAGCGAGTCTTAATGAAAAACTGTTTTTT. Translation gives CASSLASLNEKLFF.